These 7 T cell receptor beta chains came from one sample sequenced in a study of blood T cell repertoires in COVID-19. Profiling relied on immunoSEQ multiplex PCR, and the TCRdb table lists in-frame clones only, not all of them. The sample has just over 300,000 clones, approximately 89% seen once. The specimen sequenced was peripheral blood. Every receptor here comes from a woman aged 25 to 39 with COVID-19, enrolled during active disease.

This chain uses TRBV19 with TRBJ1-4, with D unresolved. Germline CDR1 and CDR2: LNHDA and SQIVND (reference sequence). Between the trimmed V and J ends, which lost 4 bases and 7 bases, there was a span of 19 bases. The CDR3 has 16 amino acids. The CDR3 spells CASSTGPPSGFEKLFF. For the CDR3, the DNA is TGTGCCAGTAGTACGGGCCCCCCGTCGGGGTTTGAAAAACTGTTTTTT. The variable domain in full, completed from reference TRBV19 and TRBJ1-4, reads DGGITQSPKYLFRKEGQNVTLSCEQNLNHDAMYWYRQDPGQGLRLIYYSQIVNDFQKGDIAEGYSVSREKKESFPLTVTSAQKNPTAFYLCASSTGPPSGFEKLFFGSGTQLSVL.

V gene TRBV2 combines with J gene TRBJ2-1, with D possibly matching TRBD2 (5 bases). This CDR3 is built from 15 residues. The V and J ends lost 6 bases and 4 bases respectively, with 16 bases between them. Germline values: CDR1 SNHLY, CDR2 FYNNEI. The CDR3 nucleotides read TGTGCCAGCAGCGTTAGGACTCCCTTATACAATGAGCAGTTCTTC. Amino acid sequence: CASSVRTPLYNEQFF.

This clone has a single count. The chain has TRBV7-2 and TRBJ2-3; 11 bases align to TRBD2. Germline lookup yields CDR1 SGHTA and CDR2 FQGNSA. V shed 6 bases, J shed 2 bases, and the junction held 4 bases outside the gene matches. The CDR3 loop spans 15 amino acids. CDR3 in DNA: TGTGCCAGCAGTACTAGCGGGGGCTCCACAGATACGCAGTATTTT. Residues: CASSTSGGSTDTQYF. Supplemented by reference TRBV7-2 and TRBJ2-3, the full variable domain reads GAGVSQSPSNKVTEKGKDVELRCDPISGHTALYWYRQSLGQGLEFLIYFQGNSAPDKSGLPSDRFSAERTGGSVSTLTIQRTQQEDSAVYLCASSTSGGSTDTQYFGPGTRLTVL.

As DNA, the CDR3 is TGCAGTGCTAGTCGGGACACCTACGAGCAGTACGTC. Translating it yields CSASRDTYEQYV. The chain couples TRBV20-1 to TRBJ2-7, with a weak D call TRBD1 (6 bases). CDR3 length: 12 residues. Germline assignment: CDR1 DFQATT and CDR2 SNEGSKA (reference sequence). V was trimmed by 3 bases and J by 2 bases, leaving 8 bases between them.

This chain uses TRBV3-1 (or the pseudogene TRBV3-2) with TRBJ2-1, with 9 bases fitting TRBD2. V was clipped by 2 bases and J by 0 bases; unmatched bases: 8. Germline loops: CDR1 LGHDT, CDR2 YNNKEL (reference sequence). The CDR3 loop spans 18 amino acids. The CDR3 region is CASSQSSGGQSSYNEQFF. CDR3 nucleotide sequence: TGTGCCAGCAGCCAAAGTAGCGGGGGCCAAAGCTCCTACAATGAGCAGTTCTTC.

The chain uses TRBV30 and TRBJ1-2; TRBD1 might be the D (5 bases). The length of the CDR3 is 13 residues. Germline V gene data show CDR1 as GTSNPN and CDR2 as SVGIG (reference sequence). V lost 2 bases, J lost 11 bases, and 18 bases lay in between. CDR3: CAWSTAGWGVYTF. The CDR3 coding sequence is TGTGCCTGGAGTACAGCAGGGTGGGGTGTTTACACCTTC.

The chain employs TRBV11-1 and TRBJ2-5; no clear D. V lost 3 bases and J 1 base, leaving 9 bases between the germline ends. Germline V CDR1 and CDR2: SGHAT, FQDESV (reference sequence). The CDR3 consists of 14 residues. DNA of the CDR3: TGTGCCAGCAGCTTTATGCAGGCCCAAGAGACCCAGTACTTC. It translates to CASSFMQAQETQYF.